This record covers a single T cell receptor (beta chain). Its antigen is undetermined. Measured with immunoSEQ multiplex PCR; TCRdb has only the in-frame clones, and not every one. The sample records about 62,000 clones, over 75% being singletons. The source of the sample is a study of OX40 agonist ivuxolimab in advanced cancers. Study overall: Ivuxolimab is a fully human IgG2 antibody that activates OX40 (CD134). Regarding the study as a whole: At doses 0.1 to 3.0 mg/kg, CD4+ and CD8+ clones expanded. Relative to CD4+ cells, CD8+ T cells on average had more expanded clones.

The germline CDR1 and CDR2 sequences are SEHNR and FQNEAQ (reference sequence). The CDR3 spans 13 residues. V was trimmed by 2 bases and J by 0 bases, leaving 4 bases between them. This material consisted of CD4+ or CD8+ T cells sorted from blood, taken in a trial of the OX40 agonist ivuxolimab. This sequence joins TRBV7-9 and TRBJ1-1; D is ambiguous. The source is an adult with an advanced solid tumor such as melanoma, head and neck, liver or kidney cancer. DNA for the CDR3: TGTGCCAGCAGCTTATTTGTGAACACTGAAGCTTTCTTT. Translation gives CASSLFVNTEAFF. Filled out from reference TRBV7-9 and TRBJ1-1, the complete variable domain reads DTGVSQNPRHKITKRGQNVTFRCDPISEHNRLYWYRQTLGQGPEFLTYFQNEAQLEKSRLLSDRFSAERPKGSFSTLEIQRTEQGDSAMYLCASSLFVNTEAFFGQGTRLTVV.